Shown below are 3 T cell receptor beta chains from a single sample sequenced in a study of blood T cell repertoires in COVID-19. The method was immunoSEQ multiplex PCR; TCRdb's version includes in-frame clones alone and lacks a portion of them. The sample has tens of thousands of clones, 79% seen once. The sequenced material came from peripheral blood. These receptors all stem from a woman of 80 years or more with active or convalescent COVID-19.

The gene calls are TRBV7-2 and TRBJ1-5, with D maybe TRBD1 (6 bases). The ends were cut back, 0 bases at V and 7 bases at J, with 16 bases in the middle. This CDR3 is built from 16 residues. CDR1 and CDR2 from the germline V gene are SGHTA and FQGNSA. DNA of the CDR3: TGTGCCAGCAGCTTAGCGAGCACAGGGTTACGACAGCCCCAGCATTTT. It codes for CASSLASTGLRQPQHF.

This clone was detected once. V is TRBV3-1 (or the pseudogene TRBV3-2) and J is TRBJ2-1; no clear D. V lost 0 bases and J lost 0, with 9 bases in between. The CDR3 length is 16 residues. CDR1 and CDR2 from the germline V gene are LGHDT and YNNKEL (reference sequence). CDR3 bases: TGTGCCAGCAGCCAAGATCCGGTAAGCTCCTACAATGAGCAGTTCTTC. Its protein is CASSQDPVSSYNEQFF.

This sequence joins TRBV6-5 and TRBJ2-2; possibly TRBD2 for D (6 bases). Germline CDR1 is MNHEY and CDR2 is SVGAGI. The CDR3 loop spans 15 amino acids. Trimming pared 0 bases from V and 7 bases from J, leaving 12 bases between. The CDR3 region is CASSYSRTTIGELFF. CDR3 DNA: TGTGCCAGCAGTTACTCGCGGACTACAATCGGGGAGCTGTTTTTT.